One sample yielded the 8 T cell receptor beta chains listed below, sequenced in a study of blood T cell repertoires in COVID-19. Generated by immunoSEQ multiplex PCR, the TCRdb table keeps only in-frame clones and is missing some. The profile covers just under 250,000 clones, with 85% to 90% appearing a single time and over 4% taken by the ten largest. Sequenced input: PBMCs or T cells enriched from blood (not recorded which). These TCRs come from a woman younger than 45 who had recovered from COVID-19.

V is TRBV28 and J is TRBJ2-2; possible D gene TRBD2, 7 bases. The CDR3 spans 15 residues. Germline loops: CDR1 MDHEN, CDR2 SYDVKM. V was pared by 6 bases and J by 7 bases, with 18 bases between. The DNA for the CDR3 is TGTGCCAGCAGCCCCTGGGGCGGGGGCGGCGGGGAGCTGTTTTTT. Its protein is CASSPWGGGGGELFF.

V usage is TRBV19 and J usage is TRBJ1-1; 7 bases line up with TRBD1. Germline CDR1 reads LNHDA; CDR2 reads SQIVND (reference sequence). The CDR3 runs 14 residues. V dropped 4 bases and J dropped 3; count of bases not matched to a gene: 5. This CDR3 is CASSTGTDHTEAFF. As DNA, the CDR3 is TGTGCCAGTAGTACTGGGACAGACCACACTGAAGCTTTCTTT.

This clone occurred once. The V and J genes are TRBV2 and TRBJ2-1; TRBD1 matches 9 bases. The CDR3 is made up of 13 amino acids. The germline CDR1 and CDR2 sequences are SNHLY and FYNNEI. Losses at the gene ends were 6 bases for V and 6 bases for J; bases not matched to a gene: 3. The CDR3 loop is CASSLDRGNEQFF. The CDR3 DNA reads as TGTGCCAGCAGCCTGGACAGGGGCAATGAGCAGTTCTTC.

The chain employs TRBV6-2 or TRBV6-3 and TRBJ1-1; D is uncertain. Germline assignment: CDR1 MNHEY and CDR2 SVGEGT. V was clipped by 5 bases and J by 5 bases, with 15 bases between them. CDR3 size: 14 residues. The CDR3 sequence: CASSATGSRTEAFF. The CDR3, as DNA: TGTGCCAGCAGTGCAACGGGGAGTAGGACTGAAGCTTTCTTT.

V usage is TRBV6-5 and J usage is TRBJ2-1; D is undetermined. Germline CDR1 is MNHEY and CDR2 is SVGAGI. The CDR3 is 16 amino acids. The V end was cut by 2 bases, the J end by 3 bases, with 14 bases between. Here the CDR3 reads CASSYGGPRGYNEQFF. The CDR3 bases are TGTGCCAGCAGTTACGGCGGCCCTAGAGGCTACAATGAGCAGTTCTTC.

There are a few counts of this clone. CDR3 region: CASSGSSGRSLGGELFF. DNA of the CDR3: TGTGCCAGTAGTGGTTCTAGCGGGAGGAGCTTAGGCGGGGAGCTGTTTTTT. The chain uses TRBV19 and TRBJ2-2; 11 bases are shared with TRBD2. Germline V gene lookup returns CDR1 LNHDA and CDR2 SQIVND (reference sequence). Trimming cost V 5 bases and J 7 bases; bases outside gene matches: 12. The CDR3 has 17 residues.

The chain carries TRBV7-2 and TRBJ2-3; 10 bases match TRBD2. V lost 2 bases, J lost 4 bases, and 6 bases stayed unmatched. The CDR3 spans 16 residues. Germline V gives CDR1 SGHTA, CDR2 FQGNSA. The CDR3 DNA is TGTGCCAGCAGCTTAAGTAGCGGGAGGAAGGCAGATACGCAGTATTTT. Its translation: CASSLSSGRKADTQYF.

The chain employs TRBV6-4 and TRBJ2-2, with 8 bases matching TRBD1. V was pared by 8 bases and J by 5 bases, with 7 bases of the junction left unmatched. This CDR3 has 14 residues. Germline CDR1 is MRHNA and CDR2 is SNTAGT. The chain's CDR3 is CASSTGESTGELFF. The CDR3 DNA is TGTGCCAGCTCGACAGGGGAGTCAACCGGGGAGCTGTTTTTT.